These 9 T cell receptor beta chains were sequenced from one sample in a study of blood T cell repertoires in COVID-19. Profiled with immunoSEQ multiplex PCR; TCRdb holds only in-frame clones, not every one. Found here are around 47,000 clones, roughly four fifths of them singletons; the top ten hold 26%. Sequencing used peripheral blood. These receptors were collected from a woman of 80 years or more with COVID-19, enrolled during active disease.

This clone came up once. The chain links TRBV6-1 to TRBJ1-6; 9 nucleotides align to TRBD1. CDR3 size: 16 residues. J lost 10 bases, V lost 1 base, and 8 bases had no gene match. Per germline, CDR1 MNHNS and CDR2 SASEGT. The CDR3 here is CASSEEGTGIGSPLHF. The CDR3 DNA is TGTGCCAGCAGTGAAGAAGGGACAGGGATAGGATCACCCCTCCACTTT.

V gene TRBV15 combines with J gene TRBJ2-1; D is unresolved. The germline V gene has CDR1 LNHNV and CDR2 YYDKDF (reference sequence). This CDR3 is 16 amino acids long. V was clipped by 0 bases and J by 1 base, with 10 bases between them. CDR3 sequence: CATSRDLSTSYNEQFF. CDR3 in DNA: TGTGCCACCAGCAGAGACCTTTCAACATCCTACAATGAGCAGTTCTTC.

The chain couples TRBV6-5 to TRBJ2-7; 7 nucleotides agree with TRBD1. Germline trimming cut 8 bases from V and 6 bases from J; bases unmatched to any gene: 7. In germline, CDR1 is MNHEY, CDR2 SVGAGI. CDR3 size: 12 residues. The CDR3 here is CASGDRVSEQYF. The CDR3 DNA reads as TGTGCCAGCGGAGACAGGGTATCCGAGCAGTACTTC.

This clone was seen once. The rearrangement joins TRBV19 to TRBJ2-3, with TRBD2 matching 9 bases. The CDR3 runs 15 residues. With 5 bases clipped from V and 1 base from J, the junction kept 4 bases outside the gene matches. Germline V gene lookup returns CDR1 LNHDA and CDR2 SQIVND (reference sequence). The DNA of the CDR3 is TGTGCCAGTAGTCCATGGACTAGCGGCACAGATACGCAGTATTTT. Translated: CASSPWTSGTDTQYF.

V gene TRBV3-1 (or the pseudogene TRBV3-2) combines with J gene TRBJ2-1, with 8 positions matching TRBD2. V was pared by 0 bases and J by 4 bases, with 5 bases of the junction left unmatched. CDR1 LGHDT and CDR2 YNNKEL come from the germline V gene (reference sequence). The CDR3 runs to 16 residues. The CDR3 bases are TGTGCCAGCAGCCAAGATTCTACGGGAGGGTACAATGAGCAGTTCTTC. It yields the protein CASSQDSTGGYNEQFF.

The J gene is TRBJ1-1, the V gene TRBV9; 8 bases fit TRBD1. Germline trimming cut 3 bases from V and 4 bases from J; bases unmatched to any gene: 5. Germline loops: CDR1 SGDLS, CDR2 YYNGEE. CDR3 length: 14 amino acids. CDR3 loop: CASSAAGGSTEAFF. CDR3 sequence (DNA): TGTGCCAGCAGCGCCGCAGGGGGCTCCACTGAAGCTTTCTTT. The full variable domain, rest sourced from reference TRBV9 and TRBJ1-1, is DSGVTQTPKHLITATGQRVTLRCSPRSGDLSVYWYQQSLDQGLQFLIQYYNGEERAKGNILERFSAQQFPDLHSELNLSSLELGDSALYFCASSAAGGSTEAFFGQGTRLTVV.

The chain joins TRBV5-1 to TRBJ2-7; TRBD2 matches at 8 bases. The CDR3 runs 19 residues. Germline CDR1 SGHRS, CDR2 YFSETQ. V shed 1 base, J shed 1 base, and the junction held 16 bases outside the gene matches. The DNA of the CDR3 is TGCGCCAGCAGCTTGAGTGGGGGCTTCACGGGAGGGCCGTCCTACGAGCAGTACTTC. This codes for CASSLSGGFTGGPSYEQYF.

This rearrangement joins TRBV7-3 to TRBJ2-6; a weak D match, TRBD1 (6 bases). CDR1 and CDR2 from the germline V gene are SGHTA and FQGTGA. The CDR3 is 17 residues long. Trimming stripped 9 bases from V and 0 bases from J, with 18 bases between. The CDR3 DNA reads TGTGCCAGGGAGAATCGGGACATGAGCTCTGGGGCCAACGTCCTGACTTTC. It codes for CARENRDMSSGANVLTF. Full variable domain (rest looked up from reference TRBV7-3 and TRBJ2-6): GAGVSQTPSNKVTEKGKYVELRCDPISGHTALYWYRQSLGQGPEFLIYFQGTGAADDSGLPNDRFFAVRPEGSVSTLKIQRTERGDSAVYLCARENRDMSSGANVLTFGAGSRLTVL.

J is TRBJ1-1 and V is TRBV6-1; tentatively, D is TRBD1 (5 bases). Germline V gene lookup returns CDR1 MNHNS and CDR2 SASEGT. Trimming cost V 3 bases and J 11 bases, with 16 bases left between them. This CDR3 has 13 residues. The CDR3 reads CASSEYEQVRAFF. The CDR3 DNA is TGTGCCAGCAGTGAGTATGAACAGGTGAGGGCTTTCTTT.